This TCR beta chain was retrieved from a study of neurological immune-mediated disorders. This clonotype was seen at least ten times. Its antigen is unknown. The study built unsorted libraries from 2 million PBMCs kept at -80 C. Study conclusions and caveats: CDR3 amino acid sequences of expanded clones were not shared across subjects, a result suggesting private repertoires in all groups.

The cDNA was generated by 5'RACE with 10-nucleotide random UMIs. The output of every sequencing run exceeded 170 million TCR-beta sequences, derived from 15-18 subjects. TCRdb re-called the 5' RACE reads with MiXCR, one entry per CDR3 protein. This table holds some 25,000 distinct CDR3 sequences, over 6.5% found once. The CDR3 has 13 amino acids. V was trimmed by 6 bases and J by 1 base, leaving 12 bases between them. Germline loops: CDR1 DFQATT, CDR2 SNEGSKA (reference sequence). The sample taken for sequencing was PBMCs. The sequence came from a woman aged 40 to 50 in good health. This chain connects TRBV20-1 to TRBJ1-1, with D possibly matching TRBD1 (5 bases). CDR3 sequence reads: CSAVGVTNTEAFF. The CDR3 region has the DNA TGCAGTGCCGTGGGGGTGACGAACACTGAAGCTTTCTTT.